This T cell receptor (beta chain) was captured by sequencing in a study of Ad26.COV2.S vaccination and SARS-CoV-2 variants. On this clone: As yet, its antigen is unknown.

Profiled with immunoSEQ multiplex PCR; TCRdb holds only in-frame clones, not every one. The table lists about 480,000 clones, about 83% of them singletons. The sample's treatment: roughly 19 received Ad26.COV2.S at low or high dose, single or two shots; about 5 received placebo; per-sample allocation not given. Material that was analyzed had been drawn on day 63 after the first vaccine or placebo injection. Wuhan-strain spike was delivered by a replication-incompetent Ad26 vector. Germline V gene sequence: CDR1 MNHEY, CDR2 SMNVEV (reference sequence). The CDR3 sequence is 13 residues long. The J segment lost 0 bases and the V segment lost 4 bases, leaving 0 bases of the junction unmatched. Study-wide results and limits: Relative to placebo recipients, vaccine recipients exhibited elevated spike-specific TCR breadth.

The sequencing here drew on peripheral blood, taken in a trial of Ad26.COV2.S vaccine versus placebo. V gene TRBV27 combines with J gene TRBJ2-7; TRBD1 agrees at 7 bases. The sequence came from a person aged 18-65 years who received the Ad26.COV2.S COVID-19 vaccine or a placebo. The DNA of the CDR3 is TGTGCCAGCAGTTGGGACAGCTCCTACGAGCAGTACTTC. Its translation is CASSWDSSYEQYF.